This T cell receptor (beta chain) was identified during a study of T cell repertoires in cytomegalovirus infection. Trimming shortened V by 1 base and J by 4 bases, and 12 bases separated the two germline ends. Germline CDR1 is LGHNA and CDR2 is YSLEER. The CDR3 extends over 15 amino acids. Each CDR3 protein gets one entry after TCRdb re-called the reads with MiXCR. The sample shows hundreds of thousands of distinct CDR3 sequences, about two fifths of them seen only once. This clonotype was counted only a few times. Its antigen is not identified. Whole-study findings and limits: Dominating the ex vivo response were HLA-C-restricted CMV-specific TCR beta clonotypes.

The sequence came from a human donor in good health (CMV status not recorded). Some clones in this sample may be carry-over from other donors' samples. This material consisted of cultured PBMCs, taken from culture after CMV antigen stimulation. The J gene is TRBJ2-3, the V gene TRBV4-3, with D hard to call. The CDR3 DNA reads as TGCGCCAGCAGCCAAGGGGTAGCCGGATCAGATACGCAGTATTTT. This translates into CASSQGVAGSDTQYF.